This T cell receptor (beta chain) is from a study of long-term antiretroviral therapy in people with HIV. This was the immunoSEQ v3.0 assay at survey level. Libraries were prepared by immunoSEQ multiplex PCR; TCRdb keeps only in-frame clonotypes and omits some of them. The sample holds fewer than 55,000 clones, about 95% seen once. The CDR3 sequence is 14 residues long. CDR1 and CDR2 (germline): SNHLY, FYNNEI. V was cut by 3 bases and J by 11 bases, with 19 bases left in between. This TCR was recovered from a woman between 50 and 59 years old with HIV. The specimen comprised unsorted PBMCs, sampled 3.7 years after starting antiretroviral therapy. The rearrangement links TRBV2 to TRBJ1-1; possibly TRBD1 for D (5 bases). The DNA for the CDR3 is TGTGCCAGCAGTGACTCCACGCTCGACAGTGGGGCTTTCTTT. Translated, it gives CASSDSTLDSGAFF.